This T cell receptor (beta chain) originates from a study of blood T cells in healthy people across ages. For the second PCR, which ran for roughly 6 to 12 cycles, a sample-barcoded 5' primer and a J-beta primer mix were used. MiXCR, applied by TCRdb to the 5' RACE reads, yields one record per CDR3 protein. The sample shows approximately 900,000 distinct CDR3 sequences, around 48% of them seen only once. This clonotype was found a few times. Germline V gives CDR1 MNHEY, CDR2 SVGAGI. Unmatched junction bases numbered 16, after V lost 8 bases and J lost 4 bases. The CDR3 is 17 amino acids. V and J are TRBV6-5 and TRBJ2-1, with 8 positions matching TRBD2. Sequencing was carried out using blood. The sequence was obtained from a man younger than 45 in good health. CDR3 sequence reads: CASDLNPAGAPYNEQFF. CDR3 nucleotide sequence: TGTGCCAGCGACTTAAACCCAGCGGGGGCCCCTTACAATGAGCAGTTCTTC.